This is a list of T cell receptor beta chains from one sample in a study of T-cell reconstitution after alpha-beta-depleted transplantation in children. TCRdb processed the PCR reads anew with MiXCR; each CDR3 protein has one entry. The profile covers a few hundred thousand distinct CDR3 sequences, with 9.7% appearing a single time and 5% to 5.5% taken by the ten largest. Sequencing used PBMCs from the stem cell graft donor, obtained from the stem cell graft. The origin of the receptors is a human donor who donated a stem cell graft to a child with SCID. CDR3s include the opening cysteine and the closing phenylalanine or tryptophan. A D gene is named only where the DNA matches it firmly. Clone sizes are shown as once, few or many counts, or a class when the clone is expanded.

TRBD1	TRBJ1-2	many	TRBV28	TGTGCCAGCACCCTCGACAGGGAGAGGGGCTACACCTTC	CASTLDRERGYTF
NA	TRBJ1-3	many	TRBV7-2	TGTGCCAGCAGCACCAACCAGGGGGGAAACACCATATATTTT	CASSTNQGGNTIYF
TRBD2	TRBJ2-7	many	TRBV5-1	TGCGCCAGCAGCCTCGCCCCCTCTAGCGGGGGTACGTCCTACGAGCAGTACTTC	CASSLAPSSGGTSYEQYF
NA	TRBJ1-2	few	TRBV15	TGTGCCACTGCGAGACTGGGAGCTAACTATGGCTACACCTTC	CATARLGANYGYTF
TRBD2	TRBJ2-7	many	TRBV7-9	TGTGCCAGCAGCTTTAGCGGGGGGGCATACGAGCAGTACTTC	CASSFSGGAYEQYF
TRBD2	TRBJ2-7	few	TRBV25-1	TGTGCCAGCACCACCCCGGGAGGATACTACGAGCAGTACTTC	CASTTPGGYYEQYF
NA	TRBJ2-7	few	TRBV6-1	TGTGCCAGCAGTGAAATAACAGCCTACGAGCAGTACTTC	CASSEITAYEQYF
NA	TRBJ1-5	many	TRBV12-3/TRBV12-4	TGTGCCAGCAGTTCACCCGGGTCCGGCAATCAGCCCCAGCATTTT	CASSSPGSGNQPQHF
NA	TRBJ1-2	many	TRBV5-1	TGCGCCAGCAGCTTTGCCAGGCATACTACTGGGAGCTATGGCTACACCTTC	CASSFARHTTGSYGYTF
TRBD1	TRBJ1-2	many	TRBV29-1	TGCAGCGCCAAAAAGGGACAGAGTGGTCCCGGCTACACCTTC	CSAKKGQSGPGYTF
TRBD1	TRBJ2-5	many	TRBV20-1	TGCAGTGTTAGGGAGAGGGGGCGAAGGACCCAGTACTTC	CSVRERGRRTQYF